Sequencing of this T cell receptor (beta chain) was carried out in a study of OX40 agonist ivuxolimab in advanced cancers. Per germline, CDR1 SNHLY and CDR2 FYNNEI. V was shortened by 8 bases and J by 6 bases, with 20 bases between the two germline ends. The CDR3 is 15 amino acids. Profiling relied on immunoSEQ multiplex PCR, and the TCRdb table lists in-frame clones only, not all of them. The sample has 40,000 to 45,000 clones; over 80% are singletons. The V call is TRBV2, the J call TRBJ2-4, with D possibly matching TRBD2 (6 bases). The clonotype originates from an adult with an advanced solid tumor such as melanoma, head and neck, liver or kidney cancer. Sequenced material: CD4+ or CD8+ T cells sorted from blood, taken in a trial of the OX40 agonist ivuxolimab. The CDR3 region is CASGSTPGEGNIQYF. The CDR3 bases are TGTGCCAGCGGATCAACCCCGGGAGAGGGAAACATTCAGTACTTC.